One and the same sample provided the 8 T cell receptor beta chains below, sequenced in a study of T cell responses to AZD1222 COVID-19 vaccine. Clones were sequenced by immunoSEQ multiplex PCR, and TCRdb holds only the in-frame ones, with some missing. The sample consists of more than 150,000 clones, 90% of them appearing once. The material was peripheral blood, obtained on day 0 of AZD1222 vaccination. All receptors derive from an adult in good health.

This CDR3 is CASSPDSLGGYEQYF. The CDR3 region has the DNA TGTGCCAGCTCACCAGACTCACTGGGGGGCTACGAGCAGTACTTC. This chain joins TRBV18 and TRBJ2-7; TRBD2 might be the D (6 bases). The CDR3 contains 15 residues. V was trimmed by 2 bases and J by 3 bases, leaving 14 bases between them. The germline CDR1 and CDR2 sequences are KGHSH and LQKENI.

The chain combines TRBV4-3 with TRBJ1-5, with D unresolved. The CDR3 has 15 amino acids. Per germline, CDR1 LGHNA and CDR2 YSLEER. Trimming cost V 0 bases and J 5 bases, with 11 bases left between them. The CDR3 region is CASSQDTWIHQPQHF. The DNA of the CDR3 is TGCGCCAGCAGCCAAGACACGTGGATCCATCAGCCCCAGCATTTT.

This chain connects TRBV19 to TRBJ2-2; possibly TRBD1 for D (5 bases). Germline CDR1 is LNHDA and CDR2 is SQIVND (reference sequence). Trimming stripped 3 bases from V and 6 bases from J, with 11 bases between. There are 14 residues in the CDR3. DNA of the CDR3: TGTGCCAGTAGTATCGCAGGGATGGCCGGGGAGCTGTTTTTT. Protein sequence: CASSIAGMAGELFF.

This clone was counted a single time. This sequence joins TRBV29-1 and TRBJ2-1; no reliable D call. The CDR3 totals 11 residues. The germline V gene has CDR1 SQVTM and CDR2 ANQGSEA. V was trimmed by 3 bases and J by 7 bases, leaving 7 bases between them. CDR3: CSVESINEQFF. As DNA, the CDR3 is TGCAGCGTTGAGTCTATAAATGAGCAGTTCTTC.

V gene TRBV7-9 combines with J gene TRBJ2-7, with 9 bases lining up with TRBD1. CDR3 length: 16 amino acids. With V trimmed by 5 bases and J by 2 bases, 10 bases remained unmatched. Germline V CDR1 and CDR2: SEHNR, FQNEAQ (reference sequence). This chain's CDR3 is CASSPLLGTGTYEQYF. CDR3 nucleotide sequence: TGTGCCAGCAGCCCGCTTTTAGGGACAGGGACCTACGAGCAGTACTTC.

The chain uses TRBV15 and TRBJ2-7; 16 bases are a match to TRBD2. Germline assignment: CDR1 LNHNV and CDR2 YYDKDF (reference sequence). The ends lost 0 bases at V and 4 bases at J; junction bases unmatched: 6. This CDR3 is 18 amino acids long. The CDR3 is CATSRDLGLAGGSYEQYF. The DNA for the CDR3 is TGTGCCACCAGCAGAGATTTGGGACTAGCGGGAGGGTCGTACGAGCAGTACTTC.

CDR3 sequence (DNA): TGCGCCAGCAGCCAAATACTCCGGGACACAACCTACGAGCAGTACTTC. Amino acids: CASSQILRDTTYEQYF. The chain couples TRBV4-1 to TRBJ2-7; D is possibly TRBD1 (6 bases). V lost 2 bases and J 2 bases, leaving 16 bases between the germline ends. CDR3 length equals 16 residues. CDR1 is MGHRA, CDR2 YSYEKL, per germline.

The chain employs TRBV12-3 or TRBV12-4 and TRBJ2-7, with a weak D call TRBD2 (5 bases). The CDR3 is 13 residues long. V was shortened by 2 bases and J by 12 bases, with 17 bases between the two germline ends. For the CDR3, the DNA is TGTGCCAGCAGTTTAAGAGAGGGATCTTTGCTGTACTTC. This codes for CASSLREGSLLYF.